Listed below are T cell receptor beta chains from one sample, sequenced in a study of metastatic and nonmetastatic thyroid tumors. TCRdb reanalyzed the PCR reads via MiXCR. This sample yields some 31,000 clones, of which around 7% are seen a single time; about 39% belongs to the top ten. The sample taken for sequencing was blood. Receptors originate from a female donor with papillary thyroid cancer or a benign thyroid nodule (not recorded which). Some clones in this sample may be carry-over from other donors' samples. Each CDR3 is given with its conserved first and last residue. The order of the fields is V gene, clone size, CDR3 protein. Clone size is shown for a subset of rows, as once, few, many or a class of expanded clone.

V gene: TRBV29-1
clone size: many
CDR3 protein: CSGEGLGEQFF

V gene: TRBV20-1
clone size: many
CDR3 protein: CSARDFGGRQNSPLHF

V gene: TRBV10-3
clone size: many
CDR3 protein: CAISVSTGRGQETQYF

V gene: TRBV12-3/TRBV12-4
clone size: .
CDR3 protein: CASRSARWGYYGELFF

V gene: TRBV20-1
clone size: .
CDR3 protein: CSATRAGDAYEQYF

V gene: TRBV4-3
clone size: many
CDR3 protein: CASSQAVNANTGELFF

V gene: TRBV5-4
clone size: many
CDR3 protein: CASSYGTSGGQNTGELFF

V gene: TRBV19
clone size: many
CDR3 protein: CASQKEGRDGAFF

V gene: TRBV20-1
clone size: many
CDR3 protein: CSAPRLAGVGNEQFF

V gene: TRBV3-1
clone size: many
CDR3 protein: CASSRVQGGGYTF

V gene: TRBV6-1
clone size: many
CDR3 protein: CANSPHDGGEKLFF

V gene: TRBV6-1
clone size: many
CDR3 protein: CASRHLAGGSNEQFF

V gene: TRBV19
clone size: many
CDR3 protein: CASSPATDRPRRHF

V gene: TRBV27
clone size: many
CDR3 protein: CASSSLVTGELFF

V gene: TRBV9
clone size: many
CDR3 protein: CASSVAMYNEQFF

V gene: TRBV18
clone size: many
CDR3 protein: CASSRRQGVYNEQFF

V gene: TRBV6-2/TRBV6-3
clone size: many
CDR3 protein: CASSPSGGVSGTQYF

V gene: TRBV24-1
clone size: many
CDR3 protein: CATSTGGSNQPQHF

V gene: TRBV27
clone size: many
CDR3 protein: CASSPRQGSIAKNIQYF

V gene: TRBV24-1
clone size: many
CDR3 protein: CATSEPGTDTQYF

V gene: TRBV12-3/TRBV12-4
clone size: many
CDR3 protein: CASSTGTEIIEKLFF

V gene: TRBV20-1
clone size: many
CDR3 protein: CSARTGGKNEQYF